The 22 T cell receptor beta chains given below trace back to one sample, sequenced in a study of siplizumab effects on memory and regulatory T cells. Only in-frame clones appear in the TCRdb table, and some are missing; sequencing was by immunoSEQ multiplex PCR. The sample comprises tens of thousands of clones, roughly 89% of which are singletons, and more than 25% rests with the top ten. The sample taken for sequencing was CD8+ T cells sorted from blood. All receptors come from a human donor in good health.

This chain links TRBV29-1 with TRBJ2-5, with unresolved D. The CDR3 is 14 amino acids. V lost 3 bases, J lost 5 bases, and 16 bases lay in between. The germline V gene encodes CDR1 SQVTM and CDR2 ANQGSEA. CDR3 nucleotides: TGCAGCGTTGACGTGATCCGAGATTCCGAGACCCAGTACTTC. This gives the protein CSVDVIRDSETQYF.

This chain links TRBV19 with TRBJ2-7, with 7 bases identical to TRBD1. V was pared by 7 bases and J by 3 bases, with 9 bases of the junction left unmatched. Germline V gene lookup returns CDR1 LNHDA and CDR2 SQIVND (reference sequence). CDR3 length: 14 amino acids. For the CDR3, the DNA is TGTGCCAGTACTCCCCGGGACAGAAACTACGAGCAGTACTTC. This translates into CASTPRDRNYEQYF.

This chain joins TRBV4-1 and TRBJ1-5, with TRBD1 matching 8 bases. Trimming cost V 2 bases and J 6 bases; bases outside gene matches: 9. This CDR3 is built from 16 residues. The germline CDR1 and CDR2 sequences are MGHRA and YSYEKL. In nucleotides, the CDR3 is TGCGCCAGCAGCCAAAGCCAGGGGGCTAGAAGTCAGCCCCAGCATTTT. Protein sequence: CASSQSQGARSQPQHF.

V is TRBV30 and J is TRBJ1-2; 8 bases are shared with TRBD1. The CDR3 extends over 14 amino acids. Germline V gene sequence: CDR1 GTSNPN, CDR2 SVGIG (reference sequence). J gave up 4 bases and V 7 bases, and 11 bases lay outside the gene matches. This CDR3 reads CAFLPTGVVYGYTF. As DNA, the CDR3 is TGTGCCTTTCTTCCGACAGGGGTGGTCTATGGCTACACCTTC.

V and J are TRBV11-3 and TRBJ1-1; 7 nucleotides match TRBD1. J gave up 5 bases and V 5 bases, and 8 bases lay outside the gene matches. Germline V lookup: CDR1 SGHNT, CDR2 YENEEA. This CDR3 is built from 14 residues. CDR3 coding DNA: TGTGCCAGCAGCCTCGTCGCAGGGGGAACTGAAGCTTTCTTT. Residues: CASSLVAGGTEAFF.

The chain recombines TRBV7-9 with TRBJ2-1, with D unresolved. This CDR3 region has 13 residues. CDR1 is SEHNR and CDR2 is FQNEAQ in the germline V gene (reference sequence). V dropped 5 bases and J dropped 7 bases, with 12 bases sitting between them. The CDR3, as DNA: TGTGCCAGCAGCACAATCCCCGGTAATGAGCAGTTCTTC. Residues: CASSTIPGNEQFF.

The chain joins TRBV9 to TRBJ1-1, with D perhaps TRBD1 (5 bases). The CDR3 spans 14 residues. Deletions cut 3 bases from V and 7 bases from J, with 16 bases between. Germline V gene data show CDR1 as SGDLS and CDR2 as YYNGEE. The CDR3 DNA follows: TGTGCCAGCAGCGAGAGTCAGGGTAAGGTTGAAGCTTTCTTT. Translating it yields CASSESQGKVEAFF.

This chain uses TRBV12-5 with TRBJ1-2, with 11 nucleotides matching TRBD1. CDR3 size: 13 residues. The V and J ends lost 10 bases and 6 bases, in that order; junction bases with no gene match: 7. The germline V gene has CDR1 LGHNT and CDR2 FRNRAP. The CDR3 loop is CATAGDRGDGYTF. The CDR3 DNA reads TGTGCTACCGCGGGGGACAGGGGGGATGGCTACACCTTC.

The chain has TRBV7-8 and TRBJ1-5; 9 positions agree with TRBD1. Germline lookup yields CDR1 SGHVS and CDR2 FQNEAQ. With 6 bases clipped from V and 0 bases from J, the junction kept 9 bases outside the gene matches. This CDR3 region has 17 residues. Here the CDR3 reads CASSRDREGYSNQPQHF. CDR3 bases: TGTGCCAGCAGTCGGGACAGGGAGGGTTATAGCAATCAGCCCCAGCATTTT.

CDR3 protein: CASSPRGGLEQYF. In DNA form, the CDR3 reads TGTGCCAGCAGCCCCAGGGGGGGCCTGGAGCAGTACTTC. The chain combines TRBV5-6 with TRBJ2-7; TRBD1 or TRBD2 may be the D gene (7 bases each). CDR3 length: 13 amino acids. Germline V gene data show CDR1 as SGHDT and CDR2 as YYEEEE. V lost 4 bases, J lost 7 bases, and 15 bases lay in between.

The V call is TRBV6-1, the J call TRBJ2-6; tentative D call: TRBD1 (5 bases). The CDR3 totals 16 residues. Germline values: CDR1 MNHNS, CDR2 SASEGT. Trimming pared 2 bases from V and 2 bases from J, leaving 10 bases between. CDR3 sequence: CASSESSGTGANVLTF. CDR3 sequence (DNA): TGTGCCAGCAGTGAATCATCAGGGACTGGGGCCAACGTCCTGACTTTC.

The chain has TRBV7-9 and TRBJ2-3; TRBD2 matches at 10 bases. The V and J ends lost 5 bases and 0 bases, in that order; junction bases with no gene match: 14. The CDR3 sequence is 19 residues long. Germline CDR1 is SEHNR and CDR2 is FQNEAQ (reference sequence). The CDR3 DNA reads TGTGCCAGCAGCCCCCGAACCCAAGTGACTAGCGGGAGCACAGATACGCAGTATTTT. It specifies CASSPRTQVTSGSTDTQYF.

This clone came up once. The V gene is TRBV19, the J gene TRBJ1-3; the D gene is possibly TRBD1 (5 bases). The CDR3 has 15 amino acids. Trimming removed 5 bases from V and 4 bases from J, with 15 bases in between. Germline lookup yields CDR1 LNHDA and CDR2 SQIVND (reference sequence). The CDR3 DNA is TGTGCCAGTAGTGGGGGAGGGGCGTCGGGAAACACCATATATTTT. It codes for CASSGGGASGNTIYF.

This chain links TRBV7-9 with TRBJ1-2; 7 bases are shared with TRBD1. CDR3 length: 14 residues. Germline V gene lookup returns CDR1 SEHNR and CDR2 FQNEAQ (reference sequence). V trimming: 8 bases; J trimming: 2 bases; junction bases outside the gene matches: 8. CDR3 region: CASLDRDSNYGYTF. The CDR3 bases are TGTGCCAGCCTAGACCGGGACAGCAACTATGGCTACACCTTC.

The rearrangement uses TRBV15 and TRBJ1-1, with D perhaps TRBD1 (6 bases). The V end was cut by 3 bases, the J end by 4 bases, with 18 bases between. Per germline, CDR1 LNHNV and CDR2 YYDKDF (reference sequence). This CDR3 is built from 16 residues. The chain's CDR3 is CATSRRGRGGFTEAFF. The DNA for the CDR3 is TGTGCCACCAGCAGGAGGGGCAGGGGTGGTTTCACTGAAGCTTTCTTT.

Here the CDR3 reads CASSQDIPDILGEKLFF. The CDR3, as DNA: TGCGCCAGCAGCCAAGACATCCCGGACATTTTAGGCGAAAAACTGTTTTTT. The chain combines TRBV4-1 with TRBJ1-4; weak D call: TRBD1 (5 bases). Germline CDR1 and CDR2: MGHRA and YSYEKL. The CDR3 is made up of 17 amino acids. Trimming shortened V by 0 bases and J by 8 bases, and 19 bases separated the two germline ends.

This chain uses TRBV7-8 with TRBJ2-1, with TRBD2 as a possible D gene (6 bases). Germline V lookup: CDR1 SGHVS, CDR2 FQNEAQ. The CDR3 runs to 16 residues. V was clipped by 5 bases and J by 5 bases, with 19 bases between them. Here the CDR3 DNA reads TGTGCCAGCAGCCACCAGCCTGCGGGGCCCCACAATGAGCAGTTCTTC. Translated, it gives CASSHQPAGPHNEQFF.

The chain joins TRBV5-1 to TRBJ1-1, with 7 bases matching TRBD1. The CDR3 spans 14 residues. Germline loops: CDR1 SGHRS, CDR2 YFSETQ. The V gene end was trimmed by 4 bases and the J gene end by 6 bases; junction bases not matched to a gene: 9. The CDR3 coding sequence is TGCGCCAGCAGCCCTGGGACAGCTGGACCTGAAGCTTTCTTT. Translated: CASSPGTAGPEAFF.

V is TRBV9 and J is TRBJ2-5, with a possible D match to TRBD2 (6 bases). V lost 6 bases to trimming and J lost 5 bases, with 17 bases between them. The germline CDR1 and CDR2 sequences are SGDLS and YYNGEE. The CDR3 length is 14 residues. The CDR3 coding sequence is TGTGCCAGCACCTTAGCGGATTCGGAGGAGACCCAGTACTTC. Protein product: CASTLADSEETQYF. The full variable domain, rest sourced from reference TRBV9 and TRBJ2-5, is DSGVTQTPKHLITATGQRVTLRCSPRSGDLSVYWYQQSLDQGLQFLIQYYNGEERAKGNILERFSAQQFPDLHSELNLSSLELGDSALYFCASTLADSEETQYFGPGTRLLVL.

The chain employs TRBV12-5 and TRBJ2-1; 9 bases line up with TRBD1. The CDR3 is 16 residues long. Trimming took 3 bases from V and 1 from J; bases not matched to a gene: 4. Germline V gene sequence: CDR1 LGHNT, CDR2 FRNRAP. The CDR3 bases are TGTGCTAGTGGTTTACCGGGACAGGGTTCCTACAATGAGCAGTTCTTC. Translating it yields CASGLPGQGSYNEQFF.

In its sample, this clone was seen once. The rearrangement links TRBV19 to TRBJ2-1; 8 bases map to TRBD1. The CDR3 length is 14 residues. V lost 9 bases to trimming and J lost 0 bases; unmatched junction nucleotides: 4. CDR1 and CDR2 (germline): LNHDA, SQIVND (reference sequence). The CDR3 sequence is CASTTGGSYNEQFF. For the CDR3, the DNA is TGTGCCAGCACAACAGGGGGCTCCTACAATGAGCAGTTCTTC. The variable domain in full, completed from reference TRBV19 and TRBJ2-1, reads DGGITQSPKYLFRKEGQNVTLSCEQNLNHDAMYWYRQDPGQGLRLIYYSQIVNDFQKGDIAEGYSVSREKKESFPLTVTSAQKNPTAFYLCASTTGGSYNEQFFGPGTRLTVL.

The rearrangement uses TRBV7-3 and TRBJ2-7; the match to TRBD1 covers 11 bases. The germline V gene encodes CDR1 SGHTA and CDR2 FQGTGA. V shed 5 bases and J 0 bases; nucleotides not matched to a gene: 18. The length of the CDR3 is 20 residues. DNA for the CDR3: TGTGCCAGCAGCCGTGATAAGGACAGGGGGCACCAAAGGAGCTCCTACGAGCAGTACTTC. Amino acid sequence: CASSRDKDRGHQRSSYEQYF. Full variable domain (outside the CDR3, taken from reference TRBV7-3 and TRBJ2-7): GAGVSQTPSNKVTEKGKYVELRCDPISGHTALYWYRQSLGQGPEFLIYFQGTGAADDSGLPNDRFFAVRPEGSVSTLKIQRTERGDSAVYLCASSRDKDRGHQRSSYEQYFGPGTRLTVT.